These 30 T cell receptor beta chains came from one sample sequenced in a study of post-analysis software for immune sequencing data. Study conclusions and caveats: Roughly 5 TRBV segments, TRBV5-6, TRBV5-1 and TRBV20-1 among them, were found more frequent in patients than controls.

These receptors' antigens are unknown. Prepared libraries of TCR beta cDNA carried unique molecular identifiers. TCRdb reprocessed the PCR reads via MiXCR and lists one record per CDR3 protein. The repertoire holds around 190,000 distinct CDR3 sequences, with around 29% as singletons. What was sequenced was blood. These receptors were collected from a girl between 2 and 17 years old with multiple sclerosis.

This clonotype was seen a handful of times. The chain joins TRBV7-2 to TRBJ1-5; possible D gene TRBD1, 6 bases. V lost 0 bases and J lost 6, with 15 bases in between. The CDR3 runs 16 residues. The germline CDR1 and CDR2 sequences are SGHTA and FQGNSA. The CDR3 sequence is CASSLAGAGASQPQHF. CDR3 DNA sequence: TGTGCCAGCAGCTTAGCGGGGGCAGGGGCCAGTCAGCCCCAGCATTTT.

There are a few counts of this clonotype. V usage is TRBV5-1 and J usage is TRBJ2-1; 10 bases are shared with TRBD2. This CDR3 is built from 14 residues. Looked up from germline, CDR1 is SGHRS and CDR2 is YFSETQ. V shed 4 bases, J shed 9 bases, and the junction held 7 bases outside the gene matches. CDR3 protein: CASSRRTSGGEQFF. The DNA of the CDR3 is TGCGCCAGCAGCCGACGGACTAGCGGCGGTGAGCAGTTCTTC.

This clonotype was picked up a small number of times. The V gene is TRBV28, the J gene TRBJ1-6; D is undetermined. Trimming cost V 7 bases and J 10 bases, with 20 bases left between them. Germline values: CDR1 MDHEN, CDR2 SYDVKM. This CDR3 comprises 15 residues. The CDR3 sequence: CASTVMGSRQSPLHF. DNA for the CDR3: TGTGCCAGCACGGTAATGGGGTCCAGGCAATCACCCCTCCACTTT. Variable domain in full (rest from reference TRBV28 and TRBJ1-6): DVKVTQSSRYLVKRTGEKVFLECVQDMDHENMFWYRQDPGLGLRLIYFSYDVKMKEKGDIPEGYSVSREKKERFSLILESASTNQTSMYLCASTVMGSRQSPLHFGNGTRLTVT.

This clonotype appeared a few times. Just one base apart from a much larger clone, this may be a read error. The V gene is TRBV4-1, the J gene TRBJ2-3; D gene unclear. V dropped 3 bases and J dropped 10 bases, with 17 bases sitting between them. Germline CDR1 MGHRA, CDR2 YSYEKL. The CDR3 has 14 amino acids. CDR3: CASSQAPIQNAQYF. CDR3 DNA: TGCGCCAGCAGCCAGGCTCCCATACAGAATGCGCAGTATTTT.

This clonotype has just one count. This may arise from a read error, as a much more abundant clone is one base away. The rearrangement joins TRBV7-8 to TRBJ2-1; perhaps TRBD2 as D (6 bases). The CDR3 sequence is 14 residues long. Trimming cost V 0 bases and J 10 bases, with 13 bases left between them. In germline, CDR1 is SGHVS, CDR2 FQNEAQ. The CDR3 is CASSLARLEGEQFF. CDR3 DNA: TGTGCCAGCAGCTTAGCCAGACTAGAGGGAGAGCAGTTCTTC.

This clonotype was seen at least ten times. V gene TRBV5-1 combines with J gene TRBJ2-3; D tentatively reads TRBD1 or TRBD2 (5 bases each). CDR3 length: 14 residues. The V gene's germline CDR1 is SGHRS and CDR2 YFSETQ. V dropped 0 bases and J dropped 5 bases, with 10 bases sitting between them. The CDR3 spells CASSLGTGGDTQYF. CDR3 sequence (DNA): TGCGCCAGCAGCTTGGGGACTGGGGGAGATACGCAGTATTTT.

This clonotype appeared many times. This rearrangement joins TRBV15 to TRBJ2-1; 7 bases are shared with TRBD1. CDR1 is LNHNV and CDR2 is YYDKDF in the germline V gene (reference sequence). The CDR3 is made up of 14 amino acids. The trim removed 0 bases at V and 9 bases at J, leaving 5 bases unmatched. The chain's CDR3 is CATSREQGQGEQFF. The CDR3 nucleotides read TGTGCCACCAGCAGAGAACAGGGGCAGGGTGAGCAGTTCTTC.

The chain couples TRBV5-6 to TRBJ1-2; 10 nucleotides agree with TRBD1. The CDR3 is made up of 13 amino acids. From germline, CDR1 is SGHDT and CDR2 YYEEEE. Trimming removed 6 bases from V and 8 bases from J; junction bases left unmatched: 7. For the CDR3, the DNA is TGTGCCAGCACCCAGACAGGGGGCATGGGCTACACCTTC. This translates into CASTQTGGMGYTF.

Remarks on this clonotype: At one boundary the junction diverges from the germline segment, which might be a read error. The chain has TRBV4-1 and TRBJ1-6, with a possible D match to TRBD1 (6 bases). CDR1 and CDR2 (germline): MGHRA, YSYEKL. The CDR3 sequence is 19 residues long. In DNA, the CDR3 is TGCGCCAGCAGCAGGGAGGGGCCAACAGGGAGCTCCAATAATTCACCCCTCCACTTT. Its protein product is CASSREGPTGSSNNSPLHF.

This clonotype has a handful of counts. V is TRBV27 and J is TRBJ2-5; D perhaps matches TRBD2 (7 bases). The J call may be mistaken, given a closer DNA end match to TRBJ2-7. CDR1 is MNHEY and CDR2 is SMNVEV in the germline V gene (reference sequence). This CDR3 contains 16 residues. The DNA of the CDR3 is TGTGCCAGCAGTCCCGCCGGCAGGGGAGGGGGGGACGAGCAGTACTTC. Its translation: CASSPAGRGGGDEQYF.

This clonotype was seen at least ten times. Written as DNA, the CDR3 is TGCAGCGTTGGTGCCAGCTACGAGCAGTACTTC. Translated, it gives CSVGASYEQYF. The J gene is TRBJ2-5, the V gene TRBV29-1; no definite D call. The last part of the DNA fits TRBJ2-7 better; the J call may be wrong. CDR3 size: 11 residues. The V gene's germline CDR1 is SQVTM and CDR2 ANQGSEA.

This clonotype was found many times. V and J are TRBV6-5 and TRBJ2-7; D call uncertain. Germline values: CDR1 MNHEY, CDR2 SVGAGI. V shed 2 bases and J shed 0 bases, with 8 bases lying between them. The CDR3 has 14 amino acids. The CDR3 DNA sequence: TGTGCCAGCAGTTACGGTGGCGCCTCCTACGAGCAGTACTTC. Its protein is CASSYGGASYEQYF.

V and J are TRBV12-3 or TRBV12-4 and TRBJ2-4; TRBD2 agrees at 8 bases. The CDR3 is made up of 15 amino acids. Losses at the gene ends were 4 bases for V and 5 bases for J; bases not matched to a gene: 7. The CDR3, as DNA: TGTGCCAGCAGTTCGCCAGGGCGGGGGGAAAACATTCAGTACTTC. Translated, it gives CASSSPGRGENIQYF.

There are a few counts of this clonotype. The CDR3 sequence: CASSVWGSTDTQYF. CDR3 nucleotides: TGTGCCAGCAGCGTGTGGGGTAGCACAGATACGCAGTATTTT. This chain joins TRBV7-9 and TRBJ2-3; D remains unclear. Germline V gives CDR1 SEHNR, CDR2 FQNEAQ (reference sequence). CDR3 size: 14 residues. Trimming removed 5 bases at V and 0 bases at J, with 9 bases between.

This clonotype was counted a few times. V usage is TRBV30 and J usage is TRBJ2-1, with TRBD2 as a possible D gene (6 bases). V was clipped by 3 bases and J by 0 bases, with 15 bases between them. Germline CDR1 and CDR2: GTSNPN and SVGIG (reference sequence). The CDR3 consists of 16 residues. The DNA of the CDR3 is TGTGCCTGGAGGGCGAGGAGGGCGAGCTCCTACAATGAGCAGTTCTTC. Translation gives CAWRARRASSYNEQFF.

This clonotype was observed at least ten times. The rearrangement joins TRBV6-5 to TRBJ2-7; TRBD1 matches 7 bases. J was trimmed by 0 bases and V by 6 bases; bases with no gene match: 11. Germline CDR1 reads MNHEY; CDR2 reads SVGAGI. The CDR3 totals 16 residues. The CDR3 DNA is TGTGCCAGCAGACCCTCCGGACAGGCGATCTCCTACGAGCAGTACTTC. Residues: CASRPSGQAISYEQYF.

This clonotype occurred once. A read error may produce the germline difference seen at one junction end. The V gene is TRBV5-1, the J gene TRBJ1-1; D might be TRBD1 (5 bases). This CDR3 has 12 amino acids. Looked up from germline, CDR1 is SGHRS and CDR2 is YFSETQ. In DNA, the CDR3 is TGCGCCAGCAGGACAGCGAACGCTGAAGCTTTCTTT. Protein: CASRTANAEAFF.

This clonotype was seen only a few times. The V and J genes are TRBV6-6 and TRBJ2-7, with D perhaps TRBD1 (6 bases). V was shortened by 5 bases and J by 5 bases, with 19 bases between the two germline ends. The CDR3 spans 15 residues. Per germline, CDR1 MNHNY and CDR2 SVGAGI (reference sequence). The DNA for the CDR3 is TGTGCCAGCAGTGCGCAACAGGGTGGTGTGGACGAGCAGTACTTC. It yields the protein CASSAQQGGVDEQYF.

Turning to this clonotype: Since a much larger clone is just one base distant, this may be a read error. V usage is TRBV5-1 and J usage is TRBJ2-1; D remains ambiguous. V gave up 2 bases and J gave up 8 bases, with 8 bases separating them. Germline V gene lookup returns CDR1 SGHRS and CDR2 YFSETQ. The CDR3 contains 12 residues. The CDR3 loop reads CASSFKWDEQFF. CDR3 in DNA: TGCGCCAGCAGCTTTAAGTGGGATGAGCAGTTCTTC.

The V gene is TRBV5-1, the J gene TRBJ1-3; D gene unclear. Per germline, CDR1 SGHRS and CDR2 YFSETQ. V lost 3 bases to trimming and J lost 4 bases, with 8 bases between them. The CDR3 is made up of 13 amino acids. The CDR3 spells CASSSDGGNTIYF. The CDR3 nucleotides are TGCGCCAGCAGCTCAGACGGAGGAAACACCATATATTTT.

This clonotype was detected ten times or more. The chain joins TRBV25-1 to TRBJ2-5; tentatively, D is TRBD2 (5 bases). V shed 3 bases and J shed 3 bases, with 17 bases lying between them. CDR1 is MGHDK, CDR2 SYGVNS, per germline. The CDR3 loop spans 16 amino acids. CDR3: CASSDVTSSWEETQYF. CDR3 sequence (DNA): TGTGCCAGCAGTGATGTTACTAGTTCATGGGAAGAGACCCAGTACTTC.

Points on this clonotype: It may be a read error: a sequence one base away is much more abundant. The chain uses TRBV27 and TRBJ1-5, with unresolved D. The CDR3 is 13 amino acids. Trimming pared 5 bases from V and 5 bases from J, leaving 10 bases between. Germline V gene sequence: CDR1 MNHEY, CDR2 SMNVEV (reference sequence). CDR3 sequence reads: CASSLVGDQPQHF. The CDR3 nucleotides read TGTGCCAGCAGTCTTGTCGGCGATCAGCCCCAGCATTTT.

V gene TRBV4-1 combines with J gene TRBJ1-5; weak D call: TRBD1 (6 bases). V was pared by 4 bases and J by 0 bases, with 10 bases between. Germline V gene lookup returns CDR1 MGHRA and CDR2 YSYEKL. This CDR3 has 15 amino acids. The CDR3 region is CASSRRGASNQPQHF. In nucleotides, the CDR3 is TGCGCCAGCAGCCGGCGGGGGGCTAGCAATCAGCCCCAGCATTTT.

The gene calls are TRBV5-1 and TRBJ1-1; D unresolved. Trimming took off 3 bases at V and 1 base at J, with 7 bases between the two ends. Germline V lookup: CDR1 SGHRS, CDR2 YFSETQ. CDR3 length: 13 amino acids. CDR3 amino acids: CASSSKRNTEAFF. The CDR3 nucleotides are TGCGCCAGCAGCTCTAAAAGGAACACTGAAGCTTTCTTT.

Regarding this clonotype: A much larger clone is a single base away; this may be a read error. The chain couples TRBV27 to TRBJ1-6, with D unclear. The CDR3 has 14 amino acids. Trimming took off 5 bases at V and 2 bases at J, with 7 bases between the two ends. Germline CDR1 is MNHEY and CDR2 is SMNVEV (reference sequence). The CDR3 reads CASSPGPYNSPLHF. CDR3 sequence (DNA): TGTGCCAGCAGTCCAGGCCCCTATAATTCACCCCTCCACTTT.

This clonotype was seen only once. The chain joins TRBV30 to TRBJ2-7; D is uncertain. CDR3 size: 13 residues. CDR1 and CDR2 from the germline V gene are GTSNPN and SVGIG (reference sequence). The germline V and J ends were trimmed by 2 bases and 5 bases, with 13 bases remaining between them. The CDR3 protein is CAWSQRWSHEQYF. Written as DNA, the CDR3 is TGTGCCTGGAGTCAAAGGTGGTCCCACGAGCAGTACTTC.

This clonotype was counted many times. The chain employs TRBV12-3 or TRBV12-4 and TRBJ2-3; D is perhaps TRBD2 (6 bases). The length of the CDR3 is 14 residues. Trimming took off 6 bases at V and 1 base at J, with 11 bases between the two ends. CDR3: CASRVTSRTDTQYF. For the CDR3, the DNA is TGTGCCAGCAGGGTTACTAGCCGCACAGATACGCAGTATTTT.

In regard to this clonotype: Being one base from a much bigger clone, this may be a read error. The J gene is TRBJ2-1, the V gene TRBV29-1; tentatively, D is TRBD1 (7 bases). Germline V gene sequence: CDR1 SQVTM, CDR2 ANQGSEA. The V gene lost 4 bases and the J gene lost 4 bases, with 14 bases spanning the gap. The CDR3 runs 14 residues. CDR3 nucleotide sequence: TGCAGCGTTGCGGGGGCAGGGGGATACAATGAGCAGTTCTTC. This translates into CSVAGAGGYNEQFF.

The sample holds many counts of this clonotype. V and J are TRBV4-1 and TRBJ2-3; TRBD1 is a possible D gene (6 bases). The germline V and J ends were trimmed by 3 bases and 2 bases, with 12 bases remaining between them. Germline values: CDR1 MGHRA, CDR2 YSYEKL. The CDR3 is 15 residues long. This chain's CDR3 is CASSHSQGPTDTQYF. CDR3 in DNA: TGCGCCAGCAGCCATTCTCAGGGGCCCACAGATACGCAGTATTTT.

V usage is TRBV5-1 and J usage is TRBJ1-1; D gene uncertain. The ends were cut back, 0 bases at V and 8 bases at J, with 11 bases in the middle. The CDR3 covers 13 residues. Looked up from germline, CDR1 is SGHRS and CDR2 is YFSETQ. CDR3 in amino acids: CASSLGTRNEAFF. CDR3 DNA: TGCGCCAGCAGCTTGGGGACCAGAAACGAAGCTTTCTTT.